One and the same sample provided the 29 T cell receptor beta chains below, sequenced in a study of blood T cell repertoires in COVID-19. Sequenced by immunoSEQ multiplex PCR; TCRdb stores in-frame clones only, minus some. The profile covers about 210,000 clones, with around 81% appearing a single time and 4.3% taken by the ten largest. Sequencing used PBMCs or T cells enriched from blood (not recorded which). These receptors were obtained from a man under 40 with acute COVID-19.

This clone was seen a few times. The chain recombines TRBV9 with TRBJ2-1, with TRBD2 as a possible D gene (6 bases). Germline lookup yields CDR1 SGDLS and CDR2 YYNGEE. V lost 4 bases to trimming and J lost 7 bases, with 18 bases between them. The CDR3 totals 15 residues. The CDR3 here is CASSFGTLGRNEQFF. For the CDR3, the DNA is TGTGCCAGCAGCTTCGGAACCCTAGGGAGGAATGAGCAGTTCTTC.

The CDR3 DNA reads TGTGCCAGCAGCTTGAGCAGCGGGAACACAGATACGCAGTATTTT. It is translated as CASSLSSGNTDTQYF. The chain combines TRBV5-4 with TRBJ2-3; 7 bases agree with TRBD2. The V segment lost 1 base and the J segment 2 bases; nucleotides outside the gene matches: 4. This CDR3 is 15 amino acids long. CDR1 and CDR2 (germline): SGHNT, YYREEE (reference sequence).

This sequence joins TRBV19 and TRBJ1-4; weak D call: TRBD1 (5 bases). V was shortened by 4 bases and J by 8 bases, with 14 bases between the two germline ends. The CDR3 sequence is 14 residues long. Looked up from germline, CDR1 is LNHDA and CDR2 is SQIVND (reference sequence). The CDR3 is CASSTIDRDEKLFF. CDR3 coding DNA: TGTGCCAGTAGTACGATCGACAGAGACGAAAAACTGTTTTTT.

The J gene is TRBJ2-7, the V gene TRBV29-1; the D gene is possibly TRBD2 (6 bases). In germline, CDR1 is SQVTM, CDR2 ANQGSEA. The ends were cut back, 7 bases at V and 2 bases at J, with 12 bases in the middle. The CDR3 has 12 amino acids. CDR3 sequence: CSGRATAYEQYF. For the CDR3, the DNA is TGCAGCGGGAGGGCAACTGCCTACGAGCAGTACTTC.

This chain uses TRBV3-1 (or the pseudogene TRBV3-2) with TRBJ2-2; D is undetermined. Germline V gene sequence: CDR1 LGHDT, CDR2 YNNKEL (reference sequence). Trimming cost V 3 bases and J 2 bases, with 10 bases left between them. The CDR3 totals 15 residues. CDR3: CASSQAATNTGELFF. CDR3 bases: TGTGCCAGCAGCCAGGCAGCGACCAACACCGGGGAGCTGTTTTTT.

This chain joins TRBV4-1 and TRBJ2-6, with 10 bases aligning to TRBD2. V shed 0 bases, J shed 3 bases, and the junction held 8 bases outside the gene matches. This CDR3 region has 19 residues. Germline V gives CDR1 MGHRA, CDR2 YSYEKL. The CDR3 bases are TGCGCCAGCAGCCAAGAGGAACTAGCGGGAATAAGTGGGGCCAACGTCCTGACTTTC. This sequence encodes CASSQEELAGISGANVLTF.

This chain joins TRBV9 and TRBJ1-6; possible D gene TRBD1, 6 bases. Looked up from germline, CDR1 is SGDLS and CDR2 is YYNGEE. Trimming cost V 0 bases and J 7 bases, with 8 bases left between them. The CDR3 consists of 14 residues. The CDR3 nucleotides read TGTGCCAGCAGCGTAGAGACAGGAAATTCACCCCTCCACTTT. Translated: CASSVETGNSPLHF. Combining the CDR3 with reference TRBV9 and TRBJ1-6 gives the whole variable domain DSGVTQTPKHLITATGQRVTLRCSPRSGDLSVYWYQQSLDQGLQFLIQYYNGEERAKGNILERFSAQQFPDLHSELNLSSLELGDSALYFCASSVETGNSPLHFGNGTRLTVT.

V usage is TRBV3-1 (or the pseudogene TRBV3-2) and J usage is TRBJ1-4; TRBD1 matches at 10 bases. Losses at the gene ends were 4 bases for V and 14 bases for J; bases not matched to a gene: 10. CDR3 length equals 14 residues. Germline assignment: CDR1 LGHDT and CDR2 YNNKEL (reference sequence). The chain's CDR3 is CASSLGTGVPHLFF. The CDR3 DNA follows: TGTGCCAGCAGCCTCGGGACAGGGGTCCCTCATCTGTTTTTT.

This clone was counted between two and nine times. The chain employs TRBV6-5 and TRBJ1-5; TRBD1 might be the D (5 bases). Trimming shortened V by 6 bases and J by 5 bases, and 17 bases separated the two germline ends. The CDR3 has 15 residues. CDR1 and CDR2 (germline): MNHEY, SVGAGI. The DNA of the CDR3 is TGTGCCAGCAGGCAGGGCCCTCTTAGTGATCAGCCCCAGCATTTT. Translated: CASRQGPLSDQPQHF.

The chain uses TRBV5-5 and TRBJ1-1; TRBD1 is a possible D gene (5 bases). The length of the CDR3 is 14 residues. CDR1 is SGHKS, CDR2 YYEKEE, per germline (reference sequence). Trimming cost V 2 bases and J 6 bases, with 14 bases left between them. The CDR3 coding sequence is TGTGCCAGCAGCTTCGGGACTCTGAGCGCTGAAGCTTTCTTT. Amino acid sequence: CASSFGTLSAEAFF.

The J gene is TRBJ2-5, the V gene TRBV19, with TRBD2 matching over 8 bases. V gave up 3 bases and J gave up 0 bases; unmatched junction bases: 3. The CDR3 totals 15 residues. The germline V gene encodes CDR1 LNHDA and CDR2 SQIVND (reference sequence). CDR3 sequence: CASSIKRGYQETQYF. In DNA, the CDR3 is TGTGCCAGTAGTATCAAGCGGGGGTACCAAGAGACCCAGTACTTC.

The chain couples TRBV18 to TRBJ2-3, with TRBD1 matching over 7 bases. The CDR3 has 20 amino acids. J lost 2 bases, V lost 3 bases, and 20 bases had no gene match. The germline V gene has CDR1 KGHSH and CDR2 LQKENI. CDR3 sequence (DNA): TGTGCCAGCTCACCGTATCGGACCATCCGGGCAGGGGGATCCACAGATACGCAGTATTTT. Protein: CASSPYRTIRAGGSTDTQYF.

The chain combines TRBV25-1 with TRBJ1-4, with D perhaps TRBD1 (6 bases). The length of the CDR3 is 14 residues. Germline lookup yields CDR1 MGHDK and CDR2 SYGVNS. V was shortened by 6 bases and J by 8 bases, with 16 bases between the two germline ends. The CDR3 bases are TGTGCCAGCAGCCGCGGGGGGCCTGAGGAAAAACTGTTTTTT. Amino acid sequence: CASSRGGPEEKLFF.

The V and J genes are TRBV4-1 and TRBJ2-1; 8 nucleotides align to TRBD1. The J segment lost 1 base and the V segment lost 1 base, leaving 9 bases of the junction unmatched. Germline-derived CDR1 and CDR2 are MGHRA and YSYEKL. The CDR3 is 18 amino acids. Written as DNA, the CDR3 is TGCGCCAGCAGCCAAGTCTGGGTGGGGGACAGGTCCTACAATGAGCAGTTCTTC. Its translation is CASSQVWVGDRSYNEQFF.

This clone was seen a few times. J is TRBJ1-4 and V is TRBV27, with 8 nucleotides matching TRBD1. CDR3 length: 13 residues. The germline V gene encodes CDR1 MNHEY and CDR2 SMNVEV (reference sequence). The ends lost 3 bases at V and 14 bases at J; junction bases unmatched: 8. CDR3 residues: CASSLTGQGALFF. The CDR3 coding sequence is TGTGCCAGCAGTTTGACCGGACAGGGTGCTCTGTTTTTT.

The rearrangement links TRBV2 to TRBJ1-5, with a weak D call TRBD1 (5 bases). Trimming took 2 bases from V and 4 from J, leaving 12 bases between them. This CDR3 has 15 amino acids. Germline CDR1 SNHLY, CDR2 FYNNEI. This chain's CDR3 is CASSETGGKNQPQHF. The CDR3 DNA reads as TGTGCCAGCAGTGAAACGGGGGGGAAAAATCAGCCCCAGCATTTT.

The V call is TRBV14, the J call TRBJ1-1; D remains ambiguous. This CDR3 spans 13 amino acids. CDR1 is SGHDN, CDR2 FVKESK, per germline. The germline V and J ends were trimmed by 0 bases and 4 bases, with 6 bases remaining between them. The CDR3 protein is CASSQDRSTEAFF. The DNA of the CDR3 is TGTGCCAGCAGCCAAGATCGGTCCACTGAAGCTTTCTTT. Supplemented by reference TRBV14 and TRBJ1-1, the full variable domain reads EAGVTQFPSHSVIEKGQTVTLRCDPISGHDNLYWYRRVMGKEIKFLLHFVKESKQDESGMPNNRFLAERTGGTYSTLKVQPAELEDSGVYFCASSQDRSTEAFFGQGTRLTVV.

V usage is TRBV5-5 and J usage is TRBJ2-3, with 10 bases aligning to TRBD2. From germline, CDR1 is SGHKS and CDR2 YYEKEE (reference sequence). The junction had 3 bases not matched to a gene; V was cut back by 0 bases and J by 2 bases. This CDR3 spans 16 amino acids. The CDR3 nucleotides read TGTGCCAGCAGCTTGGCCAGCGGGGGGGCCACAGATACGCAGTATTTT. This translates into CASSLASGGATDTQYF.

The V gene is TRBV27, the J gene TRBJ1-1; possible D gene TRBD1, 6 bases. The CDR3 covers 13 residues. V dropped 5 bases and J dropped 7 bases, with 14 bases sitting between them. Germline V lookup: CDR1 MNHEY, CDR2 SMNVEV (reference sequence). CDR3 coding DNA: TGTGCCAGCAGTCGAAATCACAGGGATGAAGCTTTCTTT. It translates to CASSRNHRDEAFF.

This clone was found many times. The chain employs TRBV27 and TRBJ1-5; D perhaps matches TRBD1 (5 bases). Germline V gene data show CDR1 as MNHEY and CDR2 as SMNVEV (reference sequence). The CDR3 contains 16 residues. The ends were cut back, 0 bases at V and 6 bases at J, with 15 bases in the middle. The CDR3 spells CASSLSGRGRGQPQHF. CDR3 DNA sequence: TGTGCCAGCAGTTTATCTGGAAGGGGTCGCGGTCAGCCCCAGCATTTT.

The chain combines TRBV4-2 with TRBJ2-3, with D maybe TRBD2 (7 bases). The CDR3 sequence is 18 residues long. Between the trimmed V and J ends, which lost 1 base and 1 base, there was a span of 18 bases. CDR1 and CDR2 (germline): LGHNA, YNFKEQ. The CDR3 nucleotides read TGTGCCAGCAGCCAAGTCTCCAACCAAGGGGGGGGCACAGATACGCAGTATTTT. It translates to CASSQVSNQGGGTDTQYF.

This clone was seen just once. The CDR3 DNA follows: TGTGCCAGCAGTTTCGGTGACGGGTTCCGGCAGCCCCAGCATTTT. This gives the protein CASSFGDGFRQPQHF. The chain has TRBV28 and TRBJ1-5; D is undetermined. In germline, CDR1 is MDHEN, CDR2 SYDVKM. This CDR3 contains 15 residues. Trimming left V 3 bases short and J 7 bases short, with 16 bases between.

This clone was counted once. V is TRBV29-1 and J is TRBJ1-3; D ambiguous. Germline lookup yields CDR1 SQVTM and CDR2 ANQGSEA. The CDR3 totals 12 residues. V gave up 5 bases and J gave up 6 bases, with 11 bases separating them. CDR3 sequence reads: CSVTSTKNTIYF. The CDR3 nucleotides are TGCAGCGTTACCTCGACAAAAAACACCATATATTTT.

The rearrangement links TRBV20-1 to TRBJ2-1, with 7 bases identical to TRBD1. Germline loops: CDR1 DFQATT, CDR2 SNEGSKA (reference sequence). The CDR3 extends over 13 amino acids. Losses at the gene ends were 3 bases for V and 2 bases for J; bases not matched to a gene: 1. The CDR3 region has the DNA TGCAGTGCTAGTGGACAGGCCTACAATGAGCAGTTCTTC. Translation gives CSASGQAYNEQFF.

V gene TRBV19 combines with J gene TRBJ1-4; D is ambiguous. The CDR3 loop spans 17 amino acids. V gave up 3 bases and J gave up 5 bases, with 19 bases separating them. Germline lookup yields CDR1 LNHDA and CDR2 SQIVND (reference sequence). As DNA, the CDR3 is TGTGCCAGTAGTATCAATCCCCCGGGAATTCGGAATGAAAAACTGTTTTTT. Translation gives CASSINPPGIRNEKLFF.

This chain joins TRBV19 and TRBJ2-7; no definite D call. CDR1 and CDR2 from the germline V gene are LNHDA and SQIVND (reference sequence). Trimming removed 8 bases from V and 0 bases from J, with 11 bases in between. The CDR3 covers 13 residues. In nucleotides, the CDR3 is TGTGCCAGTGCCAGCCGGAGCTCCTACGAGCAGTACTTC. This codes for CASASRSSYEQYF.

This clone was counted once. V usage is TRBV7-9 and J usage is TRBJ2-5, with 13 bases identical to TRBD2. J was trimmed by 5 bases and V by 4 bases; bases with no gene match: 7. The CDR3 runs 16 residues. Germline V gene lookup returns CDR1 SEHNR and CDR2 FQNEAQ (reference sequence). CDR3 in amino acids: CASSSPTSGGRETQYF. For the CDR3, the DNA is TGTGCCAGCAGCTCACCGACTAGCGGGGGGAGGGAGACCCAGTACTTC.

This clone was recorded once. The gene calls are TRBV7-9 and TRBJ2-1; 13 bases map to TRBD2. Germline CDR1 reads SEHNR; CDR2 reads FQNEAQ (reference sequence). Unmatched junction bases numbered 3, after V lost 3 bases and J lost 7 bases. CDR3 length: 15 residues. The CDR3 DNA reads TGTGCCAGCAGCTTGGGACTAGCGGGGCGGAATGAGCAGTTCTTC. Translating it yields CASSLGLAGRNEQFF.

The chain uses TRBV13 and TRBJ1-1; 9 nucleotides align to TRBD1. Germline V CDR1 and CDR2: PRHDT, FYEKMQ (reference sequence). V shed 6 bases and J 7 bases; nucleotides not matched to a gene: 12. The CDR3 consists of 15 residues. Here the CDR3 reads CASSLTRQGVGEAFF. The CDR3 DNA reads TGTGCCAGCAGTTTAACTCGACAGGGGGTCGGTGAAGCTTTCTTT. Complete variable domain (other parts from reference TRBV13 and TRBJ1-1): AAGVIQSPRHLIKEKRETATLKCYPIPRHDTVYWYQQGPGQDPQFLISFYEKMQSDKGSIPDRFSAQQFSDYHSELNMSSLELGDSALYFCASSLTRQGVGEAFFGQGTRLTVV.